Listed below are T cell receptor beta chains from one sample, sequenced in a study of cytomegalovirus exposure and HLA in healthy donors. Clones were read by immunoSEQ multiplex PCR, and TCRdb kept only the in-frame ones, dropping some. The sample lists around 140,000 clones, more than 60% seen once, with 3.3% in the top ten. Sequencing used PBMCs. The receptors here all came from a man aged 40-49 years in good health and CMV-seronegative. Both conserved end residues are part of each CDR3. A D gene is named only where the DNA matches it firmly.

v_call,d_call,j_call,cdr3_aa
TRBV6-5,.,TRBJ2-5,CASSYLAGDRETQYF
TRBV11-2,TRBD1,TRBJ2-1,CASSSQEGGTGWNEQFF
TRBV28,.,TRBJ1-2,CASQRLGYTF
TRBV9,.,TRBJ1-2,CASSAEIRGTNYGYTF
TRBV11-2,TRBD1,TRBJ1-2,CASSSPGQGRYGYTF
TRBV27,.,TRBJ1-4,CASSSPVEGGHEKLFF
TRBV4-1,TRBD2,TRBJ2-7,CASSQPSGGIYEQYF
TRBV7-2,.,TRBJ1-5,CASTLTAPSNQPQHF
TRBV10-1,.,TRBJ1-2,CASSLTGGYGYTF
TRBV14,.,TRBJ2-7,CASSLGAGIEQYF
TRBV6-6,TRBD1,TRBJ2-1,CASTNGGTGDYNEQFF
TRBV9,.,TRBJ1-2,CASSVVSGGFSGYTF
TRBV6-1,TRBD2,TRBJ2-1,CASSALAVSYNEQFF
TRBV4-2,.,TRBJ2-3,CASSQVAGASTDTQYF
TRBV7-3,TRBD2,TRBJ2-3,CASSLTPSGGSDTQYF
TRBV9,.,TRBJ1-1,CASSEGNRNTEAFF
TRBV19,.,TRBJ1-3,CASSTGVTFSGNTIYF
TRBV28,.,TRBJ1-1,CASRTGAEAFF
TRBV5-4,.,TRBJ1-5,CASSLAGSNQPQHF
TRBV4-1,.,TRBJ2-7,CASSQRLVSSYEQYF
TRBV25-1,.,TRBJ1-5,CASSEYGAGGNQPQHF
TRBV7-2,.,TRBJ1-1,CASSPRQGGNTEAFF
TRBV7-2,.,TRBJ2-4,CASSPGTGNIQYF
TRBV4-2,.,TRBJ2-2,CASSQGMNTGELFF
TRBV25-1,.,TRBJ2-5,CASSGLVQETQYF
TRBV6-5,TRBD2,TRBJ2-7,CASSLGGLAGGEQYF
TRBV14,.,TRBJ1-1,CASSQGEGAMNTEAFF
TRBV5-5,.,TRBJ1-5,CASTVGPRSPQHF
TRBV7-9,.,TRBJ1-4,CASSSRTGPGEKLFF
TRBV7-2,.,TRBJ1-1,CASSLGHSNTEAFF
TRBV28,.,TRBJ1-6,CASLTSGRNNSPLHF
TRBV7-9,.,TRBJ1-4,CSSSFLRGAGAEKLFF
TRBV11-1,.,TRBJ1-1,CASSSAGTEAFF
TRBV6-1,.,TRBJ2-3,CASRDRKETDTQYF
TRBV12-5,.,TRBJ1-2,CASGYSNPGYYYGYTF
TRBV5-1,TRBD1,TRBJ2-2,CASSWGDRDTGELFF
TRBV7-6,.,TRBJ2-6,CASSLDVWHRSLAGANVLTF
TRBV6-1,TRBD2,TRBJ2-1,CASRPGTSGGYEQFF
TRBV10-3,.,TRBJ1-1,CAISESVSVNTEAFF
TRBV5-1,.,TRBJ1-1,CASCEGLSNTEAFF
TRBV25-1,TRBD1,TRBJ1-5,CASPRRYDRVNQPQHF
TRBV18,.,TRBJ1-2,CASAETGGIGGYTF
TRBV20-1,.,TRBJ1-1,CSAIRTEAFF
TRBV7-2,.,TRBJ2-3,CASSLGATDTQYF
TRBV13,TRBD2,TRBJ2-5,CASSMGRDYLSQETQYF
TRBV6-5,TRBD1,TRBJ2-2,CASRPGQGNTGELFF
TRBV7-9,TRBD1,TRBJ2-7,CASSSEGAGFKVEQYF
TRBV6-5,TRBD1,TRBJ1-5,CASPTGVSNQPQHF